Sequencing of this TCR beta chain was carried out in a study of tumor-infiltrating lymphocytes in primary liver carcinoma. As regards this clonotype: One junction end does not reproduce the germline sequence, and a read error may be involved.

CDR1 SQVTM and CDR2 ANQGSEA come from the germline V gene. The CDR3 sequence is 13 residues long. The authors made TCR beta cDNA from approximately 500 ng total RNA with a constant-region primer. Modified slightly, ARM-PCR produced TCR beta libraries over three nested multiplex PCR rounds. For roughly 10 cycles apiece, the opening two PCR rounds ran with TRBV1-TRBV30 forward primers and a C-beta reverse primer. Each CDR3 protein gets one entry after TCRdb re-called the multiplex PCR reads with MiXCR. Among about 200,000 distinct CDR3 sequences, around four fifths were seen once, and the ten largest hold around 18%. Taking about 19-32 mg of unsorted bulk tissue, the authors co-extracted RNA and DNA.

This rearrangement joins TRBV29-1 to TRBJ2-5; D remains ambiguous. This clonotype originated in a man aged 35-49 years with primary liver carcinoma and hepatitis B virus infection. Sequences were obtained from tumor tissue from primary liver carcinoma. The chain's CDR3 is CSVEVPQQETQHF. The CDR3 DNA is TGCAGCGTCGAAGTCCCCCAGCAAGAGACCCAGCACTTC.